The 7 T cell receptor beta chains presented below share a single source sample, sequenced in a study of blood T cell repertoires in COVID-19. The method was immunoSEQ multiplex PCR; TCRdb's version includes in-frame clones alone and lacks a portion of them. The sample includes roughly 320,000 clones, about 88% of them seen just once. Sequences were obtained from peripheral blood. The receptors shown here come from a man in his sixties or seventies with acute or convalescent COVID-19.

This chain links TRBV19 with TRBJ2-1; D is unresolved. Germline assignment: CDR1 LNHDA and CDR2 SQIVND (reference sequence). This CDR3 spans 15 amino acids. The V end was cut by 3 bases, the J end by 3 bases, with 12 bases between. The CDR3 region is CASSMLGGVYNEQFF. CDR3 nucleotides: TGTGCCAGTAGTATGCTAGGCGGAGTCTACAATGAGCAGTTCTTC.

This chain connects TRBV5-1 to TRBJ2-1; 8 nucleotides line up with TRBD2. The junction had 9 bases not matched to a gene; V was cut back by 4 bases and J by 3 bases. The CDR3 consists of 16 residues. Germline CDR1 reads SGHRS; CDR2 reads YFSETQ. The CDR3 spells CASSRSAGGNYNEQFF. CDR3 sequence (DNA): TGCGCCAGCAGCCGGAGCGCGGGGGGTAACTACAATGAGCAGTTCTTC.

This chain joins TRBV24-1 and TRBJ1-4; 8 bases are a match to TRBD1. Germline V lookup: CDR1 KGHDR, CDR2 SFDVKD. V was pared by 4 bases and J by 4 bases, with 7 bases of the junction left unmatched. This CDR3 spans 16 amino acids. CDR3 sequence reads: CATSEAGQGNNEKLFF. CDR3 nucleotides: TGTGCCACCAGTGAAGCCGGACAGGGAAATAATGAAAAACTGTTTTTT.

The chain joins TRBV7-2 to TRBJ2-1; 11 bases align to TRBD2. The CDR3 spans 14 residues. Germline CDR1 is SGHTA and CDR2 is FQGNSA. V gave up 4 bases and J gave up 9 bases; unmatched junction bases: 5. The CDR3 region is CASSSLAGGSEQFF. In nucleotides, the CDR3 is TGTGCCAGCAGCTCATTAGCGGGAGGGTCTGAGCAGTTCTTC.

The gene calls are TRBV9 and TRBJ1-1; 9 nucleotides line up with TRBD1. This CDR3 has 18 residues. Unmatched junction bases numbered 10, after V lost 0 bases and J lost 1 base. The germline gives CDR1 SGDLS, CDR2 YYNGEE. The CDR3 DNA follows: TGTGCCAGCAGCGTAGCTTTAGGACAGGGGTCGGCGAACACTGAAGCTTTCTTT. It encodes CASSVALGQGSANTEAFF.

In DNA, the CDR3 is TGTGCCAGCACTCTCAGACAGGGAGGTTGGACTGAAGCTTTCTTT. Its protein product is CASTLRQGGWTEAFF. This chain uses TRBV28 with TRBJ1-1; TRBD1 matches at 7 bases. CDR1 MDHEN and CDR2 SYDVKM come from the germline V gene. V lost 7 bases, J lost 5 bases, and 13 bases stayed unmatched. CDR3 length equals 15 residues.

This chain joins TRBV7-2 and TRBJ2-5; D call uncertain. V lost 0 bases to trimming and J lost 5 bases, with 10 bases between them. The CDR3 runs 14 residues. Germline V gives CDR1 SGHTA, CDR2 FQGNSA. The CDR3 sequence: CASSLANSWETQYF. The CDR3 nucleotides are TGTGCCAGCAGCTTAGCGAATAGCTGGGAGACCCAGTACTTC.